The 13 T cell receptor beta chains in this list originate from one sample, sequenced in a study of shared clonotypes between healthy human individuals. Data came from immunoSEQ multiplex PCR; TCRdb stores just in-frame clones and leaves some out. This table holds 780,000 or so clones, around 70% found once. The material sequenced was memory CD4+ T cells sorted from blood. This sample's subset: CD45RA-negative fraction. The receptors shown here come from a woman aged 25 to 45 in good health.

Worth noting for this clone: The sample contains more than one DNA sequence encoding this CDR3. The chain couples TRBV2 to TRBJ2-7; the D is unclear. V gave up 6 bases and J gave up 0 bases, with 6 bases separating them. This CDR3 comprises 12 residues. Germline V lookup: CDR1 SNHLY, CDR2 FYNNEI. Here the CDR3 DNA reads TGTGCCAGCAGCCAGAGCTCCTACGAGCAGTACTTC. Translating it yields CASSQSSYEQYF. The full variable domain, in which reference TRBV2 and TRBJ2-7 provide the parts outside the CDR3, is EPEVTQTPSHQVTQMGQEVILRCVPISNHLYFYWYRQILGQKVEFLVSFYNNEISEKSEIFDDQFSVERPDGSNFTLKIRSTKLEDSAMYFCASSQSSYEQYFGPGTRLTVT.

This chain connects TRBV11-2 to TRBJ2-5; maybe TRBD1 (5 bases). The germline V gene has CDR1 SGHAT and CDR2 FQNNGV. The CDR3 is 13 amino acids. Trimming cost V 4 bases and J 9 bases, with 15 bases left between them. For the CDR3, the DNA is TGTGCCAGCAGCTCAGGGAAGCCGCCGCCCCAGTACTTC. Its translation: CASSSGKPPPQYF.

Turning to this clone: Other nucleotide sequences in the sample specify the same CDR3. V and J are TRBV5-1 and TRBJ2-2, with a weak D call TRBD1 (5 bases). V was shortened by 4 bases and J by 1 base, with 8 bases between the two germline ends. This CDR3 is built from 14 residues. The germline CDR1 and CDR2 sequences are SGHRS and YFSETQ. CDR3 bases: TGCGCCAGCAGCCTAGGACAGAACACCGGGGAGCTGTTTTTT. It codes for CASSLGQNTGELFF.

J is TRBJ2-3 and V is TRBV5-1; 13 nucleotides align to TRBD2. Unmatched junction bases numbered 9, after V lost 4 bases and J lost 7 bases. The CDR3 loop spans 16 amino acids. Germline V gene data show CDR1 as SGHRS and CDR2 as YFSETQ. CDR3 DNA: TGCGCCAGCAGCCTCGGACTAGCGGGAGCCCCTAATACGCAGTATTTT. Protein product: CASSLGLAGAPNTQYF.

This clone was seen once. V gene TRBV5-6 combines with J gene TRBJ1-2; D call uncertain. The CDR3 is 13 residues long. V lost 5 bases to trimming and J lost 2 bases, with 10 bases between them. Germline V gives CDR1 SGHDT, CDR2 YYEEEE. CDR3: CASRRTGNYGYTF. The DNA of the CDR3 is TGTGCCAGCAGGAGGACGGGAAACTATGGCTACACCTTC.

The chain carries TRBV5-8 and TRBJ2-7; TRBD1 matches at 7 bases. CDR1 and CDR2 from the germline V gene are SGHTS and YDEGEE. This CDR3 has 14 amino acids. With 0 bases clipped from V and 7 bases from J, the junction kept 7 bases outside the gene matches. The CDR3 region is CASSLGGTDREQYF. CDR3 bases: TGTGCCAGCAGCTTGGGGGGGACAGATCGGGAGCAGTACTTC.

This sequence joins TRBV23-1 and TRBJ1-2; D unresolved. TRBV23-1 is noted as an ORF with a role that remains uncertain. CDR3 length: 17 residues. V dropped 6 bases and J dropped 0 bases, with 20 bases sitting between them. This chain's CDR3 is CASSTDRMSRPNYGYTF. The DNA of the CDR3 is TGCGCCAGCAGCACTGACCGAATGAGCCGCCCTAACTATGGCTACACCTTC.

The chain uses TRBV7-3 and TRBJ2-7; possible D gene TRBD2, 6 bases. There are 13 residues in the CDR3. V lost 2 bases, J lost 3 bases, and 8 bases lay in between. Germline values: CDR1 SGHTA, CDR2 FQGTGA. DNA of the CDR3: TGTGCCAGCAGCTTACAGGGAGGCTACGAGCAGTACTTC. This translates into CASSLQGGYEQYF. The variable domain in full, with the rest retrieved from reference TRBV7-3 and TRBJ2-7, is GAGVSQTPSNKVTEKGKYVELRCDPISGHTALYWYRQSLGQGPEFLIYFQGTGAADDSGLPNDRFFAVRPEGSVSTLKIQRTERGDSAVYLCASSLQGGYEQYFGPGTRLTVT.

CDR3 sequence: CASSMLRGSSYEQYF. The CDR3 coding sequence is TGTGCCAGTAGTATGTTACGCGGTAGCTCCTACGAGCAGTACTTC. The chain links TRBV19 to TRBJ2-7; D uncertain. CDR3 length: 15 amino acids. V lost 3 bases, J lost 0 bases, and 12 bases lay in between. From germline, CDR1 is LNHDA and CDR2 SQIVND (reference sequence).

This clone was counted a few times. The chain couples TRBV5-1 to TRBJ2-6, with no clear D. The CDR3 runs 16 residues. Germline CDR1 reads SGHRS; CDR2 reads YFSETQ. The V end lost 4 bases, the J end lost 0 bases, and 11 bases lay between the germline ends. The CDR3: CASSPRTGSGANVLTF. The DNA of the CDR3 is TGCGCCAGCAGCCCTCGGACGGGCTCTGGGGCCAACGTCCTGACTTTC.

The chain combines TRBV6-4 with TRBJ1-2, with D maybe TRBD1 (6 bases). Trimming left V 7 bases short and J 7 bases short, with 22 bases between. Looked up from germline, CDR1 is MRHNA and CDR2 is SNTAGT. The CDR3 runs 15 residues. CDR3 protein: CASTGEAGAKVGYTF. The CDR3 DNA reads TGTGCCAGCACTGGAGAGGCGGGGGCGAAGGTTGGCTACACCTTC.

This sequence joins TRBV14 and TRBJ2-2; D ambiguous. The germline V gene has CDR1 SGHDN and CDR2 FVKESK. Trimming cost V 1 base and J 6 bases, with 9 bases left between them. The CDR3 spans 14 residues. CDR3 region: CASSQVRSAGELFF. CDR3 nucleotide sequence: TGTGCCAGCAGCCAAGTCCGGAGCGCCGGGGAGCTGTTTTTT.

The V and J genes are TRBV19 and TRBJ2-7; no clear D gene. The germline CDR1 and CDR2 sequences are LNHDA and SQIVND (reference sequence). Trimming pared 5 bases from V and 6 bases from J, leaving 17 bases between. This CDR3 has 14 amino acids. The CDR3 protein is CASSPEQLPGEQYF. CDR3 sequence (DNA): TGTGCCAGTAGTCCGGAACAGCTCCCGGGCGAGCAGTACTTC.